This TCR beta chain is drawn from a study of cytomegalovirus exposure and HLA in healthy donors. The CDR3 extends over 14 amino acids. The V gene lost 4 bases and the J gene lost 5 bases, with 16 bases spanning the gap. Germline-derived CDR1 and CDR2 are SGHNT and YYREEE (reference sequence). The PCR had 60 Vbeta and 13 Jbeta primers. Measured with immunoSEQ multiplex PCR; TCRdb has only the in-frame clones, and not every one. The sample includes 140,000 to 150,000 clones, over 60% seen only once; the top ten take approximately 2.1%. This clone was observed a single time. The sequencing input was PBMCs. This receptor was taken from a man aged 40-49 years in good health and CMV-seronegative. The chain uses TRBV5-4 and TRBJ2-7; D may be TRBD1 (6 bases). The CDR3 sequence is CASSRGRGRNEQYF. The CDR3 region has the DNA TGTGCCAGCAGCCGAGGCAGGGGAAGGAACGAGCAGTACTTC.